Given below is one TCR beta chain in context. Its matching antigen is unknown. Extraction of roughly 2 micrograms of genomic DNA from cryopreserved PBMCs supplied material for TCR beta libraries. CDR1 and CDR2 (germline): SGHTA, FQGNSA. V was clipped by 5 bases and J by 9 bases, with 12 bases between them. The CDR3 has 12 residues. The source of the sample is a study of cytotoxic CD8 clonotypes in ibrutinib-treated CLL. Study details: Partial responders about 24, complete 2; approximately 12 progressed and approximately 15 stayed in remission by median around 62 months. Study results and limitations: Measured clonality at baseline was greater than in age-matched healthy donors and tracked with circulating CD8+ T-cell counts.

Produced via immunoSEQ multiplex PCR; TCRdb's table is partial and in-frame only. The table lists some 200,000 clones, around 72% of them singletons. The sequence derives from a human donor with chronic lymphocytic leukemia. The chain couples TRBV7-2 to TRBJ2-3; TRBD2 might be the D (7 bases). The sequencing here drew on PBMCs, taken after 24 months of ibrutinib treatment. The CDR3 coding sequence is TGTGCCAGCAGCCCACCGGGGGGCACGCAGTATTTT. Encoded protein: CASSPPGGTQYF.